This passage covers 8 T cell receptor beta chains from one sample sequenced in a study of CD8 T cells in Susac syndrome. RNA amounts of roughly 0.45 to 1 ug underwent reverse transcription with random hexamers. TCRdb processed the immunoSEQ multiplex PCR reads anew with MiXCR; each CDR3 protein has one entry. The sample contains approximately 160,000 distinct CDR3 sequences, 85% to 95% of which appear only once. The sample was CD4+ T cells from PBMCs. These receptors came from a human donor with multiple sclerosis.

V usage is TRBV5-1 and J usage is TRBJ1-4; D gene uncertain. Germline CDR1 reads SGHRS; CDR2 reads YFSETQ. Trimming left V 3 bases short and J 3 bases short, with 12 bases between. The CDR3 extends over 15 amino acids. CDR3 sequence (DNA): TGCGCCAGCAGCTCGATGCCGGGAGCTAATGAAAAACTGTTTTTT. Its translation: CASSSMPGANEKLFF.

The chain joins TRBV15 to TRBJ2-5; D possibly corresponds to TRBD1 (6 bases). CDR1 LNHNV and CDR2 YYDKDF come from the germline V gene (reference sequence). The CDR3 extends over 15 amino acids. Between the trimmed V and J ends, which lost 4 bases and 1 base, there was a span of 13 bases. In nucleotides, the CDR3 is TGTGCCACCAGCATATCCAGGGGACGCCAAGAGACCCAGTACTTC. It codes for CATSISRGRQETQYF. The variable domain in full, completed from reference TRBV15 and TRBJ2-5, reads DAMVIQNPRYQVTQFGKPVTLSCSQTLNHNVMYWYQQKSSQAPKLLFHYYDKDFNNEADTPDNFQSRRPNTSFCFLDIRSPGLGDTAMYLCATSISRGRQETQYFGPGTRLLVL.

The chain couples TRBV28 to TRBJ1-2; no firm D call. Trimming left V 6 bases short and J 6 bases short, with 8 bases between. The CDR3 sequence is 11 residues long. CDR1 and CDR2 (germline): MDHEN, SYDVKM. The CDR3 loop reads CASSLNHGYTF. The CDR3 DNA reads TGTGCCAGCAGCCTAAATCATGGCTACACCTTC.

The genes are TRBV3-1 and TRBJ2-5; D might be TRBD1 or TRBD2, each matching 5 bases. The CDR3 has 11 amino acids. With 9 bases removed from V and 5 bases from J, the gap between germline ends came to 10 bases. Germline CDR1 is LGHDT and CDR2 is YNNKEL (reference sequence). The CDR3 DNA sequence: TGTGCCAGTCACGGGGCGGAGACCCAGTACTTC. It yields the protein CASHGAETQYF.

The genes are TRBV18 and TRBJ2-2; D not resolved. The CDR3 sequence is 16 residues long. The V gene's germline CDR1 is KGHSH and CDR2 LQKENI. With 1 base removed from V and 9 bases from J, the gap between germline ends came to 18 bases. CDR3 nucleotide sequence: TGTGCCAGCTCACCACTCCCTAGTCCCACGAGCAGGGAGCTGTTTTTT. It encodes CASSPLPSPTSRELFF.

Here the CDR3 DNA reads TGTGCCAGCAGCTACAGGGTTGGAGATACGCAGTATTTT. Its protein is CASSYRVGDTQYF. This chain connects TRBV7-2 to TRBJ2-3; a possible D gene is TRBD1 (6 bases). Germline assignment: CDR1 SGHTA and CDR2 FQGNSA. V was clipped by 4 bases and J by 5 bases, with 10 bases between them. CDR3 length equals 13 residues.

The rearrangement links TRBV20-1 to TRBJ2-7, with 9 bases lining up with TRBD1. The CDR3 spans 14 residues. Trimming took 4 bases from V and 4 from J; bases not matched to a gene: 8. The V gene's germline CDR1 is DFQATT and CDR2 SNEGSKA (reference sequence). The CDR3 loop is CSATKGDRAYEQYF. CDR3 bases: TGCAGTGCTACGAAAGGGGACAGGGCGTACGAGCAGTACTTC.

Remarks on this clonotype: No DNA is shown, since the ends of the CDR3 on it are uncertain; the CDR3 is the one TCRdb lists. The chain employs TRBV28 and TRBJ1-2; TRBD1 is the table's D call, not checked against the DNA. CDR1 is MDHEN and CDR2 is SYDVKM in the germline V gene. The CDR3 sequence runs 15 residues, both termini included. CDR3 loop: CASSSSGQGFYGYTF.